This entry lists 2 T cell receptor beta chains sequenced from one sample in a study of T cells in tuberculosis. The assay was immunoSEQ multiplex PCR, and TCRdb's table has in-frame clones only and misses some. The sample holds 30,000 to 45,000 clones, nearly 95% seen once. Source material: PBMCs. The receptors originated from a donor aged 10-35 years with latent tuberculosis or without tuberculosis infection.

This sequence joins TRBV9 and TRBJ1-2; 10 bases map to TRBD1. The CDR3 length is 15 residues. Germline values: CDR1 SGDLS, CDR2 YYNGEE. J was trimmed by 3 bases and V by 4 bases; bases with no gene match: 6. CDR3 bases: TGTGCCAGCAGCTCGCGACAGGGGGCCGACTATGGCTACACCTTC. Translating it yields CASSSRQGADYGYTF.

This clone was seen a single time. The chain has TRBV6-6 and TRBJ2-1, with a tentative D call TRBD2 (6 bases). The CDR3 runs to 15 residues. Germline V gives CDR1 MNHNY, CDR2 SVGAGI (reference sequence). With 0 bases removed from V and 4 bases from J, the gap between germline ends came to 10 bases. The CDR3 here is CASSYSSGGYNEQFF. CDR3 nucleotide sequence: TGTGCCAGCAGTTACTCTTCTGGGGGGTACAATGAGCAGTTCTTC.